Here is one TCR beta chain with its context. Its target is not known. The protocol was immunoSEQ multiplex PCR, while the TCRdb copy is restricted to in-frame clones and leaves out a portion. This sample has some 40,000 clones, with around 90% found just once. The CDR3 contains 14 residues. Germline-derived CDR1 and CDR2 are SGHDT and YYEEEE. Trimming stripped 0 bases from V and 1 base from J, with 7 bases between. This record comes from a study of siplizumab effects on memory and regulatory T cells. Notes on the study in general: Siplizumab produced a significant drop in alloreactive sequences attributable to unstimulated CD4+ memory cells. Reactions containing siplizumab showed mappable alloreactive CD4+ clones averaging approximately 74% Treg-derived, versus around 25% in controls.

In three donor pairs, unstimulated naive, memory, effector memory and TEMRA subsets were sequenced. This TCR derives from a human donor in good health. Sequencing was done on a sample of naive CD4+ T cells sorted from blood. The rearrangement links TRBV5-6 to TRBJ2-5, with D uncertain. This CDR3 reads CASSLEGLQETQYF. The CDR3 bases are TGTGCCAGCAGCTTGGAAGGCCTCCAAGAGACCCAGTACTTC.